This entry lists 14 T cell receptor beta chains sequenced from one sample in a study of T cell repertoires in cytomegalovirus infection. Each CDR3 protein gets one entry after TCRdb re-called the reads with MiXCR. The table shows about 770,000 distinct CDR3 sequences, with about 27% occurring only once. Their target antigens are unknown. The sequencing used cultured CD8+ T cells from PBMCs, collected from culture after CMV antigen stimulation. The receptors originated from a human donor in good health (CMV status not recorded). Some clones in this sample may be carry-over from other donors' samples.

To note about this clonotype: With a much larger clone just one base away, this may be a read error. V gene TRBV7-2 combines with J gene TRBJ1-1, with a weak D call TRBD1 (5 bases). Germline V lookup: CDR1 SGHTA, CDR2 FQGNSA. The length of the CDR3 is 14 residues. Trimming took 10 bases from V and 4 from J, leaving 19 bases between them. The CDR3 coding sequence is TGTGCCAACAGTCCCCAGGGACCCGGCACTGAAGCTTTCTTT. Translation gives CANSPQGPGTEAFF.

V is TRBV19 and J is TRBJ1-5; TRBD1 aligns across 9 bases. This CDR3 comprises 15 residues. Germline CDR1 reads LNHDA; CDR2 reads SQIVND (reference sequence). Trimming removed 3 bases from V and 6 bases from J; junction bases left unmatched: 6. CDR3 amino acids: CASSIPDRGFQPQHF. The DNA of the CDR3 is TGTGCCAGTAGTATCCCGGACAGGGGTTTTCAGCCCCAGCATTTT. The variable domain in full, with the rest retrieved from reference TRBV19 and TRBJ1-5, is DGGITQSPKYLFRKEGQNVTLSCEQNLNHDAMYWYRQDPGQGLRLIYYSQIVNDFQKGDIAEGYSVSREKKESFPLTVTSAQKNPTAFYLCASSIPDRGFQPQHFGDGTRLSIL.

The genes are TRBV6-8 and TRBJ2-5; perhaps TRBD2 as D (6 bases). Trimming took 8 bases from V and 0 from J, leaving 13 bases between them. This CDR3 has 14 residues. Germline V CDR1 and CDR2: MNHGY, SAAAGT. CDR3 sequence reads: CASRGRSHQETQYF. CDR3 sequence (DNA): TGTGCCAGCCGGGGGAGGAGCCACCAAGAGACCCAGTACTTC.

V usage is TRBV6-6 and J usage is TRBJ1-5; 11 bases are a match to TRBD1. The germline CDR1 and CDR2 sequences are MNHNY and SVGAGI (reference sequence). The CDR3 totals 16 residues. J lost 6 bases, V lost 2 bases, and 6 bases had no gene match. In DNA form, the CDR3 reads TGTGCCAGCAGTTACGCAGGACAGGGGGCTGGTCAGCCCCAGCATTTT. This codes for CASSYAGQGAGQPQHF.

The rearrangement links TRBV4-3 to TRBJ1-6, with D tentatively TRBD1 (6 bases). From germline, CDR1 is LGHNA and CDR2 YSLEER. With 4 bases removed from V and 6 bases from J, the gap between germline ends came to 13 bases. The length of the CDR3 is 15 residues. CDR3 protein: CASSRGGHLNSPLHF. For the CDR3, the DNA is TGCGCCAGCAGCCGTGGGGGACACCTTAATTCACCCCTCCACTTT.

This clonotype was counted ten times or more. V gene TRBV6-6 combines with J gene TRBJ1-2; D is perhaps TRBD1 (5 bases). With 0 bases removed from V and 7 bases from J, the gap between germline ends came to 18 bases. Germline lookup yields CDR1 MNHNY and CDR2 SVGAGI (reference sequence). This CDR3 spans 16 amino acids. CDR3 sequence: CASSYSRWGDNSGYTF. The CDR3 DNA sequence: TGTGCCAGCAGTTACTCGCGCTGGGGGGATAATTCTGGCTACACCTTC.

In its sample, this clonotype was seen a few times. The chain recombines TRBV6-5 with TRBJ2-2, with 7 bases that match TRBD2. V gave up 2 bases and J gave up 1 base; unmatched junction bases: 1. Germline CDR1 is MNHEY and CDR2 is SVGAGI. The CDR3 runs 15 residues. CDR3 region: CASSYGRENTGELFF. The CDR3 DNA reads as TGTGCCAGCAGTTACGGGAGGGAGAACACCGGGGAGCTGTTTTTT.

The V gene is TRBV10-1, the J gene TRBJ1-1; a possible D gene is TRBD1 (5 bases). Germline V CDR1 and CDR2: WNHNN, SYGVQD (reference sequence). V dropped 0 bases and J dropped 1 base, with 12 bases sitting between them. This CDR3 is 16 amino acids long. In nucleotides, the CDR3 is TGCGCCAGCAGTGAGTCCTTAAGGGGCCGGAACACTGAAGCTTTCTTT. The encoded protein is CASSESLRGRNTEAFF.

The chain employs TRBV4-2 and TRBJ2-3; TRBD1 matches at 8 bases. The germline V gene has CDR1 LGHNA and CDR2 YNFKEQ. CDR3 length: 17 amino acids. V shed 1 base, J shed 0 bases, and the junction held 6 bases outside the gene matches. As DNA, the CDR3 is TGTGCCAGCAGCCAAGTTAGGACAGGGACTAGCACAGATACGCAGTATTTT. This translates into CASSQVRTGTSTDTQYF.

V and J are TRBV7-6 and TRBJ2-3; 10 nucleotides align to TRBD2. J lost 3 bases, V lost 1 base, and 4 bases had no gene match. Germline V gene lookup returns CDR1 SGHVS and CDR2 FNYEAQ. The CDR3 extends over 16 amino acids. The CDR3 spells CASSLVLAGDTDTQYF. In DNA form, the CDR3 reads TGTGCCAGCAGCTTAGTTCTAGCGGGGGATACAGATACGCAGTATTTT. The full variable domain, completed using reference TRBV7-6 and TRBJ2-3, is GAGVSQSPRYKVTKRGQDVALRCDPISGHVSLYWYRQALGQGPEFLTYFNYEAQQDKSGLPNDRFSAERPEGSISTLTIQRTEQRDSAMYRCASSLVLAGDTDTQYFGPGTRLTVL.

This clonotype was detected ten times or more. The V call is TRBV7-2, the J call TRBJ1-2, with D possibly matching TRBD1 (6 bases). Trimming took 3 bases from V and 0 from J, leaving 8 bases between them. The CDR3 consists of 14 residues. In germline, CDR1 is SGHTA, CDR2 FQGNSA. The CDR3 region is CASSLDSTNYGYTF. In DNA form, the CDR3 reads TGTGCCAGCAGCTTGGACAGCACTAACTATGGCTACACCTTC.

The V call is TRBV6-1, the J call TRBJ1-1, with D perhaps matching TRBD1 (5 bases). The CDR3 length is 15 residues. Deletions cut 8 bases from V and 3 bases from J, with 19 bases between. Germline V CDR1 and CDR2: MNHNS, SASEGT. The CDR3 here is CASRKSQGGDTEAFF. The CDR3 bases are TGTGCCAGCCGTAAGTCCCAGGGAGGAGACACTGAAGCTTTCTTT.

This clonotype has at least ten counts. This sequence joins TRBV7-2 and TRBJ2-3; D perhaps matches TRBD2 (5 bases). In germline, CDR1 is SGHTA, CDR2 FQGNSA. Trimming stripped 2 bases from V and 0 bases from J, with 9 bases between. The CDR3 extends over 15 amino acids. In DNA form, the CDR3 reads TGTGCCAGCAGCTTACGGGATACTAGCACAGATACGCAGTATTTT. Amino acid sequence: CASSLRDTSTDTQYF.

The chain recombines TRBV6-1 with TRBJ2-5; 7 bases agree with TRBD1. The length of the CDR3 is 14 residues. Germline lookup yields CDR1 MNHNS and CDR2 SASEGT. V was clipped by 1 base and J by 5 bases; unmatched bases: 4. The CDR3 DNA follows: TGTGCCAGCAGTGAAGGACAGGGTTGGGAGACCCAGTACTTC. Its translation: CASSEGQGWETQYF.